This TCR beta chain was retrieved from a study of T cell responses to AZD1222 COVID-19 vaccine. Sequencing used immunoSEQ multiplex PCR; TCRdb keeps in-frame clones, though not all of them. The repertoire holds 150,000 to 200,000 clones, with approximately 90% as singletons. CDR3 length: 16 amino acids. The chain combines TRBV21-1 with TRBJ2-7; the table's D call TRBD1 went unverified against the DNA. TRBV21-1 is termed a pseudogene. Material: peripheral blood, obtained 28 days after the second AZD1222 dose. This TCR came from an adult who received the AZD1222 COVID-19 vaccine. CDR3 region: CASSSKQGTDSYEQYF. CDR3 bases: TGTGCCAGCAGCTCCAAACAAGGGACAGACTCCTACGAGCAGTACTTC.